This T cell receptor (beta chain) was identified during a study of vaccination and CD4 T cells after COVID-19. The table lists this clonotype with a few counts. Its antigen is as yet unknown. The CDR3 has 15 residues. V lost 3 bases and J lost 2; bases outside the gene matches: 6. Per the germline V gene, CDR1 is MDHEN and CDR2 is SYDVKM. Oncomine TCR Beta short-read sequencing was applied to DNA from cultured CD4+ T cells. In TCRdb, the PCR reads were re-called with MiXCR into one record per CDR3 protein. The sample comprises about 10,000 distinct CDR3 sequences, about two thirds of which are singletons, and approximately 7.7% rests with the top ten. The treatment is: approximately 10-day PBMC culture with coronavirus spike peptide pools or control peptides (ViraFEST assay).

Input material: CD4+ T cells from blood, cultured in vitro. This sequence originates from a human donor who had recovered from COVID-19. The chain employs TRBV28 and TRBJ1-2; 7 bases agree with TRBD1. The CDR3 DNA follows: TGTGCCAGCAGTTTCCCAGGGGGGTCCAACTATGGCTACACCTTC. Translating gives CASSFPGGSNYGYTF.